This TCR beta chain emerged from a study of blood T cell repertoires in COVID-19. How the authors handled the data: Estimates of nucleated cell counts were drawn from the amplification of reference gene primers. Some clones are missing from TCRdb's copy, which holds only in-frame ones; the method was immunoSEQ multiplex PCR. V and J calls and clone size follow that table, whereas D and trimming were derived from the DNA. The sample shows under 200,000 clones, about 88% of them seen only once. This receptor was taken from a man aged 18 to 30 with active or convalescent COVID-19. The specimen was peripheral blood.

CDR3 residues: CAISERSGGADEQYF. CDR3 nucleotide sequence: TGTGCCATCAGTGAGAGGAGCGGGGGGGCGGACGAGCAGTACTTC. V is TRBV10-3 and J is TRBJ2-7; the match to TRBD2 covers 10 bases. The J segment lost 5 bases and the V segment lost 2 bases, leaving 6 bases of the junction unmatched. This CDR3 has 15 residues. CDR1 is ENHRY and CDR2 is SYGVKD in the germline V gene.